This T cell receptor (beta chain) appears in the sequencing data of a study of CD8 T cells in ankylosing spondylitis (dated by TCRdb to between 2016 and 2019). A note on the overall study: T cell receptor beta repertoires were profiled in healthy donors and ankylosing spondylitis patients so that disease-linked TCR variants could be found. The full study cohort was made up of under 30 ankylosing spondylitis patients and more than 90 healthy donors. Peripheral blood samples were taken, and synovial fluid was additionally collected from ankylosing spondylitis patients.

Paper-wide results and their limitations: The disease-linked clones were reported to be significantly enriched in matched synovial fluid samples from ankylosing spondylitis patients. Some TCR beta motif variants had previously been reported in synovial fluid and blood of reactive arthritis patients, which suggested common disease-initiation mechanisms. A CD8+ phenotype was shown by the disease-linked clones, which were found at relatively low frequencies in peripheral blood. Blood from ankylosing spondylitis patients appeared to be characterized by a TCR beta motif made up of several highly homologous amino acid variants.

This clonotype was counted many times. Its antigen is still unknown. No much larger clonotype is one base removed from it; base qualities were not supplied. Instrument used: Illumina HiSeq 2500. Quantitative 5'-RACE with molecular barcodes was used to prepare TCR beta libraries. The published analysis was carried out like this. To identify disease-linked TCR variants, a new computational method was used, one built on a probabilistic model of VDJ rearrangement. In-frame beta chains were kept once TCRdb had trimmed the public reads at Q25 with fastp and called clones with MiXCR. Each entry merges the rows of one CDR3 protein and shows their most common DNA and genes. These V and J calls are TCRdb output, not the study's own analysis. In all, the sample holds 240,000 or so distinct CDR3 sequences, and roughly a tenth of those were seen once. The ten largest account for 6.8% of the sample. In the germline V gene, CDR1 corresponds to SGHRS and CDR2 to YFSETQ. Deletion took 3 bases off V and 7 bases off J, with a span of 14 bases between the germline ends. There are 13 amino acids in the CDR3, from cysteine to phenylalanine inclusive. CDR3 DNA is the only sequence kept; it has 39 bases, read in frame from the first base.

The sequenced sample was blood, either unsorted or a sorted T cell fraction (not recorded which). The receptor's source is a male donor with ankylosing spondylitis or in good health (not recorded which). This receptor chain uses TRBV5-1 and TRBJ2-7, and perhaps TRBD1 as D gene, on 6 matching bases. The sequence in DNA is TGCGCCAGCAGCTACGGCTTAGGGGGTGAGCAGTACTTC. The translation is CASSYGLGGEQYF.